This is a list of T cell receptor beta chains from one sample in a study of CD8 T cell repertoires and HIV-1 epitope variants. Libraries were prepared by immunoSEQ multiplex PCR; TCRdb keeps only in-frame clonotypes and omits some of them. The repertoire holds 5,300 or so clones, with under 70% as singletons. These TCRs' antigens remain unknown. The material sequenced was cultured CD8+ T cells derived from PBMCs. These receptors all stem from a male donor with HIV. Both conserved end residues are part of each CDR3. A D gene is named only where the DNA matches it firmly. The size entry is marked missing in some rows and otherwise reads once, few, many or a size class.

v_call	clone_size	j_call	d_call	cdr3_nt	cdr3_aa
TRBV6-5	.	TRBJ1-5	.	TGTGCCAGCAGTTACTCAGACAATCAGCCCCAGCATTTT	CASSYSDNQPQHF
TRBV5-4	.	TRBJ2-3	.	TGTGCCAGCAGCCTGGACTTTAGCACAGATACGCAGTATTTT	CASSLDFSTDTQYF
TRBV9	.	TRBJ2-7	TRBD1	TGTGCCAGCAGCCCAGGGGGCCTTACTCTCTCCTACGAGCAGTACTTC	CASSPGGLTLSYEQYF
TRBV28	.	TRBJ2-1	TRBD1	TGTGCCAGCAGTCATACAGGGGGGTGGTTCTTC	CASSHTGGWFF
TRBV5-4	.	TRBJ1-4	TRBD1	TGTGCCAGCAGCGCGACATCGGGACAGGGGATTCCGGGTGAAAAACTGTTTTTT	CASSATSGQGIPGEKLFF
TRBV27	once	TRBJ1-6	.	TGTGCCAGCAGTTTACCCCCCTCCTATAATTCACCCCTCCACTTT	CASSLPPSYNSPLHF
TRBV6-1	.	TRBJ2-1	.	TGTGCCAGCAGTGAAGCGTGGCCGCTTTACAATGAGCAGTTCTTC	CASSEAWPLYNEQFF
TRBV7-2	.	TRBJ2-7	TRBD2	TGTGCCAGCAGCTTATTAACGGGAGGCTACGAGCAGTACTTC	CASSLLTGGYEQYF
TRBV5-4	few	TRBJ2-4	TRBD1	TGTGCCAGCAGCTTAGACAGGGCAGGTGCCAAAAACATTCAGTACTTC	CASSLDRAGAKNIQYF
TRBV6-1	.	TRBJ2-7	.	TGTGCCAGCAGTGGAGACGAGCGTATCTCCTACGAGCAGTACTTC	CASSGDERISYEQYF
TRBV27	.	TRBJ2-2	.	TGTGCCAGCAGGGTCGGGACCGGGGAGCTGTTTTTT	CASRVGTGELFF
TRBV21-1	.	TRBJ2-5	.	TGTGCCAGCAGAAGCCGGGACAGTCGGTACCAAGAGACCCAGTACTTC	CASRSRDSRYQETQYF
TRBV28	.	TRBJ2-1	TRBD2	TGTGCCAGCACCACCGGGACTAGCATGGGCAATGAGCAGTTCTTC	CASTTGTSMGNEQFF
TRBV4-2	few	TRBJ2-7	.	TGTGCCAGCAGCCGGCAATCAGGCGAGCAGTACTTC	CASSRQSGEQYF
TRBV5-8	.	TRBJ1-2	.	TGTGCCAGCAGCCCTTGGCCGGTAGAATTGGACTATGGCTACACCTTC	CASSPWPVELDYGYTF
TRBV19	.	TRBJ2-2	.	TGTGCCACTACCTGGGGGGCCGGGGAGCTGTTTTTT	CATTWGAGELFF
TRBV4-1	.	TRBJ2-1	TRBD1	TGCGCCAGCAGCAGGGACAGGGGAGTCTACAATGAGCAGTTCTTC	CASSRDRGVYNEQFF
TRBV5-4	few	TRBJ1-6	.	TGTGCCAGCAGTTTCAGGGAGGGGAATTCACCCCTCCACTTT	CASSFREGNSPLHF
TRBV19	.	TRBJ1-5	.	TGTGCCAGTAGTGTCGGGGAATGGGGCAATCAGCCCCAGCATTTT	CASSVGEWGNQPQHF
TRBV28	.	TRBJ2-5	TRBD2	TGTGCCAGCAGTTCCTCGAACAGTGTACGGGAGGCCCAGTACTTC	CASSSSNSVREAQYF
TRBV2	.	TRBJ2-1	TRBD2	TGTGCCAGCAGTGAATTTAGGACTAGCGGGAGGAATGAGCAGTTCTTC	CASSEFRTSGRNEQFF
TRBV6-1	few	TRBJ1-1	.	TGTGCCAGCAGTGATCGTGGGGAAGGAACTGAAGCTTTCTTT	CASSDRGEGTEAFF
TRBV4-2	.	TRBJ1-2	.	TGTGCCAGCAGCCAAGATCCCGGAATAGCTAACTATGGCTACACCTTC	CASSQDPGIANYGYTF
TRBV14	.	TRBJ2-7	TRBD1	TGTGCCAGCAGCCAAGATTTAGACAGGGGTTACGAGCAGTACTTC	CASSQDLDRGYEQYF
TRBV27	.	TRBJ2-7	TRBD2	TGTGCCAGCAGTCCGCTAGCGGGAGGGCCTGACTACGAGCAGTACTTC	CASSPLAGGPDYEQYF
TRBV5-1	.	TRBJ2-7	.	TGCGCCAGCAGCTTGAGTTTCAGCGACGAGCAGTACTTC	CASSLSFSDEQYF
TRBV5-1	.	TRBJ2-5	.	TGCGCCAGCAGCCCGGGACTTTTAGGCGGGGAGACCCAGTACTTC	CASSPGLLGGETQYF
TRBV6-1	.	TRBJ1-1	.	TGTGCCAGCAGATCCGAAGCGCGGGCTTTCTTT	CASRSEARAFF
TRBV2	few	TRBJ2-7	TRBD2	TGTGCCAGCAGTCGGATTAGCGGGAGATCCTACGAGCAGTACTTC	CASSRISGRSYEQYF
TRBV23-1	few	TRBJ2-2	.	TGCGCCAGCAGTCAATCGACCCTCTACACCGGGGAGCTGTTTTTT	CASSQSTLYTGELFF
TRBV6-5	.	TRBJ2-7	.	TGTGCCAGCAGTTATGCAGGCTCCTACGAGCAGTACTTC	CASSYAGSYEQYF
TRBV7-2	.	TRBJ2-1	.	TGTGCCAGCAACCCCGAGGGCGGGAAACGGGAGCAGTTCTTC	CASNPEGGKREQFF
TRBV30	.	TRBJ1-2	.	TGTGCCTGGGGGGGACGGAATTCTAACTATGGCTACACCTTC	CAWGGRNSNYGYTF
TRBV2	once	TRBJ2-1	TRBD1	TGTGCCAGCAGACTTCCGGGACAGGTAGAAAATGAGCAGTTCTTC	CASRLPGQVENEQFF
TRBV5-5	few	TRBJ2-3	.	TGTGCCAGCAGCCCCCGCGGATCCACAGATACGCAGTATTTT	CASSPRGSTDTQYF
TRBV28	.	TRBJ2-5	.	TGTGCCAGCAGTCCCTGGGGGGACCAAGAGACCCAGTACTTC	CASSPWGDQETQYF
TRBV28	.	TRBJ1-5	.	TGTGCCAGCAGTTTCTCCGGGAGCAATCAGCCCCAGCATTTT	CASSFSGSNQPQHF
TRBV7-2	.	TRBJ1-2	.	TGTGCCAGCAGCTTAGAACCGGCAGGAGCTAACTATGGCTACACCTTC	CASSLEPAGANYGYTF
TRBV6-5	.	TRBJ2-7	.	TGTGCCAGCAGTCCGGGCGGGGCGGGCTACGAGCAGTACTTC	CASSPGGAGYEQYF
TRBV5-1	few	TRBJ2-7	.	TGCGCCAGCAGCTTGTATGCCGGGGGCTACGAGCAGTACTTC	CASSLYAGGYEQYF
TRBV7-6	.	TRBJ2-7	.	TGTGCCAGCAGCTCGACGATACTGGACGGAACCTACGAGCAGTACTTC	CASSSTILDGTYEQYF
TRBV6-6	.	TRBJ1-2	TRBD1	TGTGCCAGCACCGCCCAGCCAGGGGGTGGGTATGGCTACACCTTC	CASTAQPGGGYGYTF
TRBV2	few	TRBJ2-1	.	TGTGCCAGCAGTGTAATTGGATACAATGAGCAGTTCTTC	CASSVIGYNEQFF
TRBV25-1	once	TRBJ1-2	.	TGTGCCAGCAGTATACGCCCGACAGATTTCGACTATGGCTACACCTTC	CASSIRPTDFDYGYTF
TRBV4-3	.	TRBJ1-2	TRBD1	TGCGCCAGCAGCCAATCTACAGGGGGCTATGGCTACACCTTC	CASSQSTGGYGYTF
TRBV7-9	.	TRBJ1-4	.	TGTGCCAGCAGCTTAGGGTTACTCGGGGAAAAACTGTTTTTT	CASSLGLLGEKLFF
TRBV7-2	.	TRBJ1-2	.	TGTGCCAGCGGTCAGACCGCTAATAACTATGGCTACACCTTC	CASGQTANNYGYTF
TRBV4-3	.	TRBJ2-3	TRBD1	TGCGCCAGCAGCCAAGAGATACCCGGGACAGGAAACCCAGATACGCAGTATTTT	CASSQEIPGTGNPDTQYF
TRBV27	.	TRBJ1-5	.	TGTGCCAGCAGTCCCATAGGTCAGCCCCAGCATTTT	CASSPIGQPQHF